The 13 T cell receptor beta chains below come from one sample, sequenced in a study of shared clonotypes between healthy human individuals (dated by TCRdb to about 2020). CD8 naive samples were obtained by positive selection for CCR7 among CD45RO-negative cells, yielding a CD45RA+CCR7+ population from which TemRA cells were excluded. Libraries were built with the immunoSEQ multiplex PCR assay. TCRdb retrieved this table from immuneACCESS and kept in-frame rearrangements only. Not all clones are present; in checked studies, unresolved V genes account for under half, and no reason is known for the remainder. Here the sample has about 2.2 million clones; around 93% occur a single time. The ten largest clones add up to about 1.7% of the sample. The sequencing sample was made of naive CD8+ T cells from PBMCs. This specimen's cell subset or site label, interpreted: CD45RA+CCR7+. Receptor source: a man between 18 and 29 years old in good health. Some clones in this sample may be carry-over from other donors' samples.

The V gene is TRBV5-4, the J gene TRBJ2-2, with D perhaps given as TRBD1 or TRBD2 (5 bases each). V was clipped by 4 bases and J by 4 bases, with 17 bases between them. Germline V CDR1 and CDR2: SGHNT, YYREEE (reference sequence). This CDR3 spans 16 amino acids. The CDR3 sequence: CASSPQGVGATGELFF. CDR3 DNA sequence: TGTGCCAGCAGCCCGCAGGGAGTTGGGGCCACCGGGGAGCTGTTTTTT.

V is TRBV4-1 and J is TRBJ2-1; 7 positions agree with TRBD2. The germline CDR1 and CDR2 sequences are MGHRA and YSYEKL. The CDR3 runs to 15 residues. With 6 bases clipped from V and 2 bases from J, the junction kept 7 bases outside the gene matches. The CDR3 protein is CASRNRDYPYNEQFF. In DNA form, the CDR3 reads TGCGCCAGCAGAAACCGGGACTACCCCTACAATGAGCAGTTCTTC.

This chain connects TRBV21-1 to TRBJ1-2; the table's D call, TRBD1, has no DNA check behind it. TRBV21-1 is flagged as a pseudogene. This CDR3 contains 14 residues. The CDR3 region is CASSKRTGVYGYTF. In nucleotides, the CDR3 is TGTGCCAGCAGCAAAAGGACAGGGGTTTATGGCTACACCTTC.

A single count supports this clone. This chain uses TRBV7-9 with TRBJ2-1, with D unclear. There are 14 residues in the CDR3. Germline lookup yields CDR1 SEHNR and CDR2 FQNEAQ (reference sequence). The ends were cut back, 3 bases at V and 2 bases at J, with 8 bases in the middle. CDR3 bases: TGTGCCAGCAGCTTGCCGCTAGCCTACAATGAGCAGTTCTTC. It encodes CASSLPLAYNEQFF.

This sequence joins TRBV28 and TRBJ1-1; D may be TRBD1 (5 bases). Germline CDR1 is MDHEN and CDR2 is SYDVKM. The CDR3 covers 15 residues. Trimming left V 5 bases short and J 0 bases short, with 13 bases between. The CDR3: CASSPRDLLNTEAFF. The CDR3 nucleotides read TGTGCCAGCAGTCCCCGGGACTTGCTGAACACTGAAGCTTTCTTT.

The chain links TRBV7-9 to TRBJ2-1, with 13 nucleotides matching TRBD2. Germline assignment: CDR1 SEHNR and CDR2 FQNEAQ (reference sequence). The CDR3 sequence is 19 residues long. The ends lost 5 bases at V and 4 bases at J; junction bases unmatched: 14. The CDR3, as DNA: TGTGCCAGCAGCCCCGGGACTAGCGGGGAGGGGTCCAGATACAATGAGCAGTTCTTC. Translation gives CASSPGTSGEGSRYNEQFF. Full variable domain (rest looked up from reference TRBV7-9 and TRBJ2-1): DTGVSQNPRHKITKRGQNVTFRCDPISEHNRLYWYRQTLGQGPEFLTYFQNEAQLEKSRLLSDRFSAERPKGSFSTLEIQRTEQGDSAMYLCASSPGTSGEGSRYNEQFFGPGTRLTVL.

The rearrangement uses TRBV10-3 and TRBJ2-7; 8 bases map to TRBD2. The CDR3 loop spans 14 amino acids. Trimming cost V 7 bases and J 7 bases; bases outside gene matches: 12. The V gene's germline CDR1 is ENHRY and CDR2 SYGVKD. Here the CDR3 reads CAITSGGAPIEQYF. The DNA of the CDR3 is TGTGCCATCACCTCCGGGGGGGCCCCTATAGAGCAGTACTTC.

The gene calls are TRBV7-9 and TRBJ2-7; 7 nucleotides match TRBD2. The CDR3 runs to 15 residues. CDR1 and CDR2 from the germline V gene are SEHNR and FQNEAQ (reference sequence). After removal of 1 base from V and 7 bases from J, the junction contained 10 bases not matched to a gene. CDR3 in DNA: TGTGCCAGCAGCTTAGAATCTAGCGGCAACGTGGAGCAGTACTTC. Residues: CASSLESSGNVEQYF.

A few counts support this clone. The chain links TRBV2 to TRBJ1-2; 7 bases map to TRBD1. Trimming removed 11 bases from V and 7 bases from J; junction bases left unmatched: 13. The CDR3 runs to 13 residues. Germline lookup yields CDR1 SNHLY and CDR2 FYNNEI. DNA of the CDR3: TGTGCCGGTAAAGCGTTGGGACAGTTTGGCTACACCTTC. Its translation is CAGKALGQFGYTF.

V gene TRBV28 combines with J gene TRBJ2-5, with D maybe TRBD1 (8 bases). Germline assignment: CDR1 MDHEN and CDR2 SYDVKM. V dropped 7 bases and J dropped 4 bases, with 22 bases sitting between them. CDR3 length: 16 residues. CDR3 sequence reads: CASMIGQGGVRETQYF. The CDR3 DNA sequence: TGTGCCAGCATGATAGGACAGGGAGGGGTCCGAGAGACCCAGTACTTC. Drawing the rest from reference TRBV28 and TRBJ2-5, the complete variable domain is DVKVTQSSRYLVKRTGEKVFLECVQDMDHENMFWYRQDPGLGLRLIYFSYDVKMKEKGDIPEGYSVSREKKERFSLILESASTNQTSMYLCASMIGQGGVRETQYFGPGTRLLVL.

The CDR3 sequence: CASYETGPSTDTQYF. The CDR3 nucleotides are TGTGCCAGCTACGAGACAGGACCTAGCACAGATACGCAGTATTTT. J is TRBJ2-3 and V is TRBV27; a weak D match, TRBD1 (6 bases). V lost 8 bases, J lost 0 bases, and 15 bases lay in between. This CDR3 comprises 15 residues. Germline CDR1 and CDR2: MNHEY and SMNVEV (reference sequence).

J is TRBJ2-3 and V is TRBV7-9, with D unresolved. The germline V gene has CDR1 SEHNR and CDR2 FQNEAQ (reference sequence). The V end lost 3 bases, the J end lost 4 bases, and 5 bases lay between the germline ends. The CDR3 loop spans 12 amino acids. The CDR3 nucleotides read TGTGCCAGCAGCTTTCCCTCAGATACGCAGTATTTT. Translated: CASSFPSDTQYF. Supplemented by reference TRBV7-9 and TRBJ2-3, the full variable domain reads DTGVSQNPRHKITKRGQNVTFRCDPISEHNRLYWYRQTLGQGPEFLTYFQNEAQLEKSRLLSDRFSAERPKGSFSTLEIQRTEQGDSAMYLCASSFPSDTQYFGPGTRLTVL.

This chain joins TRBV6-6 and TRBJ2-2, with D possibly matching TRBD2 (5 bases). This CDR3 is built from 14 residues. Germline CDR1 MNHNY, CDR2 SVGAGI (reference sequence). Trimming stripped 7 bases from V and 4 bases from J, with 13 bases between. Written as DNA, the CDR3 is TGTGCCAGCACCTGGGGAGAGGGCACCGGGGAGCTGTTTTTT. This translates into CASTWGEGTGELFF.